This T cell receptor beta chain came from a study of cytomegalovirus exposure and HLA in healthy donors (dated 2017 in TCRdb). Concerning the study at large: An earlier analysis of some 550 of the donors reported 250 to 300 Gb of sequence data and 117 million unique TCR beta sequences from about 179 million T cells. High-throughput TCR immunosequencing, statistical association of individual TCRs with disease status, and machine learning were combined to predict cytomegalovirus infection status. To study patterns of TCR occurrence, a later analysis re-analyzed previously published TCR beta repertoires from 650 to 750 donors and added high-resolution HLA genotyping. Typing coverage differed by locus: A, B, C, DRB1 and DQB1 were typed in about 629-640 donors, DQA1 in about 510, DPA1 in around 600, and DPB1 in 450 to 490. A later genetic analysis took genome-wide SNP genotypes for 398 of the 666 donors and used that subset as a discovery cohort. The study used immunosequencing to profile the T cell repertoires of some 600 subjects and linked those repertoires to cytomegalovirus serostatus. The later analysis used no new phenotypic data to find candidate immune exposures, relying instead on TCR beta sequences and their occurrence across donors. Among some 400 genotyped donors of the cohort, an average of around 240,000 unique TCR beta nucleotide sequences was sequenced per donor, of which about 19% were non-productive. Roughly 300 gigabases of sequencing data and 70 million to 100 million unique TCR sequences made up an early release that covered over 550 HLA-typed donors. Donor age, sex, ethnicity and CMV serostatus were compiled alongside the repertoire data. All discovery cohort repertoires had been generated on a single sequencing platform. An earlier analysis of 500 to 650 of the donors applied high-throughput TCR beta sequencing to assess whether each TCR beta V gene segment acted as functional or pseudogenic. Because of strong linkage in the cohort, roughly five DR-DQ haplotypes were treated as single units for association and clustering. A separate validation cohort of roughly 130 different subjects was used in addition to the roughly 700-subject first cohort. Class I and class II HLA loci were covered by the typing at four-digit resolution. The study aimed to test whether cataloging public T cell receptors could reveal signatures of past pathogen exposure. Among the roughly 430 genotyped donors, 81% belonged to the genetic ancestry cluster associated with self-reported Caucasian donors.

The library was generated by the immunoSEQ multiplex PCR assay. For the multiplex PCR, a mixture combining 60 forward primers for TCR Vbeta segments and 13 reverse primers for TCR Jbeta segments was used. A multiplex PCR assay on genomic DNA amplified the CDR3 region of rearranged TCR beta genes. The Illumina HiSeq System was used to sequence the amplified TCR beta libraries as 87-base-pair reads. For the original study's pipeline: In a later analysis, some 80 million unique TCR beta chains were counted across the approximately 640 repertoires, and some 10 million of these chains were shared by at least two donors. Raw reads were error-corrected and collapsed into unique sequences with a nearest-neighbor algorithm that merged closely related sequences to remove PCR and sequencing errors. CDR3 sequences were aligned to IMGT reference sequences to assign V, D and J gene segments. Each retained sequence needed at least a six-nucleotide match to both a V gene segment and a J gene segment. Rearrangements were classified as productive when the CDR3 lacked stop codons and remained in frame with V and J, and all other rearrangements were classified as non-productive. CDR3 was defined according to IMGT convention as the region running from the second conserved V-encoded cysteine to the conserved J-encoded phenylalanine. Sequences without an unambiguous match to a single V gene segment were excluded from the earlier analysis of 500 to 700 of the donors. An earlier analysis of approximately 590 of the donors classified V segments as functional when productive rearrangements were above 56.7% and as segregating when the standard deviation between donors was above 5%. A statistical classification framework was developed to diagnose cytomegalovirus status using the catalog of TCR beta chain sequences. In a later analysis, V and J genes were assigned by comparing TCR nucleotide sequences against IMGT/GENE-DB human TR gene sequences. Using the TCRdist pipeline, a later analysis assigned CDR3 sequences along with most-parsimonious VDJ recombination scenarios. In a later analysis, each TCR beta chain was defined by its CDR3 amino acid sequence together with its V-gene family, and reads lacking a unique V-gene family were excluded. In a later analysis, 450 to 600 highly shared, low-generation-probability nucleotide sequences were removed to address suspected cross-contamination and a sequencing artifact. A later analysis calculated a clonal expansion index for each public chain from normalized within-repertoire ranks of inferred template counts. In a later analysis, generation probabilities were computed with a VDJ recombination model fitted to out-of-frame rearrangements, and the resulting probabilities were checked against IGoR. In a later analysis, TCR-TCR, TCR-HLA and TCR-CMV co-occurrence was scored with hypergeometric tests, and a repertoire-size bias correction was applied to TCR pairs. A later analysis estimated false discovery rates by permuting HLA or CMV assignments 20 times. In a later analysis, co-occurring TCRs were grouped with DBSCAN, and TCRdist sequence similarity was added when clustering was performed within HLA-allele-positive subsets. Repertoires with fewer than 30,000 or more than 120,000 public chains were left out of co-occurrence clustering, as were a handful of repertoires with anomalous nucleotide sharing. The table was pulled from immuneACCESS by TCRdb, which kept in-frame rearrangements only. Such tables lose some clones; where checked, under half of the loss comes from unresolved V genes, and the rest has no known cause. From that table come the V and J calls and clone size; the DNA was used to work out D and trimming. The sample contains 100,000 to 150,000 clones, approximately 80% of them found a single time. Together, the top ten hold less than 1.5% of the sample.

Worth noting for this clone: Its binding antigen is unknown. No base quality values were provided; no much bigger clone lies one nucleotide off.

In total, just over 650 healthy bone marrow donors made up the cohort. All cohort members were sampled while nominally healthy, although unrecorded immune exposures were likely present. The donor tested CMV seronegative, placing the donor among the 350 to 400 seronegative members of the cohort. A peripheral blood sample was collected from each donor, and TCR beta sequencing was performed on peripheral blood mononuclear cells. Genomic DNA extraction from the blood cell samples was performed with the Qiagen DNeasy Blood Extraction Kit. Summary of the overall study and its limitations: HLA typing was unavailable for some donors at each locus, so association tests used only the typed subset. A later analysis found that TCR association rates varied across HLA loci, with DRB1 alleles showing the most associated TCRs and HLA-C alleles the fewest. Correlated functional status among segregating V segments might reflect linkage disequilibrium, but an unknown experimental factor could not be ruled out. In vitro tests confirmed that a few of the cytomegalovirus-associated TCR beta chains recognize cytomegalovirus antigens. Some IMGT-functional V segments, including TRBV6-2 and TRBV6-3, could not be distinguished by the 87-base-pair reads and were therefore excluded. About 17 rarely observed V segments, including chromosome 9 orphons, were excluded from the earlier analysis of approximately 600 of the donors because counts were too low. A later analysis associated 16,951 TCR beta sequences with specific HLA alleles at a false discovery rate of 0.05. When HLA alleles, especially DR and DQ, strongly co-occurred, TCR associations were difficult to assign to individual alleles. A total of 164 TCR beta chains were listed by the study as associated with cytomegalovirus. The authors suggested that the approach could potentially be extended to other disease states and immunological phenotypes. V-gene and J-gene trimming of TCR beta chains was associated with a missense DCLRE1C variant in a later genetic analysis, and the association was replicated in an independent cohort. While some public TCRs were present in many individuals, most TCR sequences turned up only very rarely across donors. This cohort had only TCR beta chains sequenced, and the lack of alpha or paired-chain data limited which features could be detected. Roughly uniform sequencing depth across donors was assumed in presence/absence analyses, although this assumption may not hold. A cluster of highly shared sequence variants was judged likely to be a technical artifact of the sequencing pipeline. In both the original and validation cohorts, the classifier was reported to diagnose cytomegalovirus status with high specificity and sensitivity. A further reported finding was that TCR beta sequences accurately predicted the HLA-A and HLA-B alleles for most subjects in the first cohort. A later analysis found that HLA-associated TCR beta chains were more clonally expanded and had lower generation probabilities than equally common non-associated chains. According to a later analysis, parvovirus B19, influenza, CMV and Epstein-Barr virus appeared linked to several top co-occurrence clusters. In a later genetic analysis, fewer N-insertions in productive TCRs were reported among donors in an Asian-associated ancestry cluster than the roughly 640-donor mean. Most CMV-associated TCR beta chains appeared to be HLA-restricted in a later analysis, and the HLA associations seemed to be driven largely by CMV exposure. In an earlier analysis of some 540 of the donors, most TCR beta V segments appeared in productive rearrangements about 87% or about 30% of the time, broadly matching IMGT annotations. The only immune exposure information available for the cohort was CMV serostatus.

Inclusive of the bounding cysteine and phenylalanine, the CDR3 is 17 residues long. The retained sequence is limited to the CDR3, 51 bases, with the frame set at the first base. The trim is 1 base for V and 0 bases for J, with a gap of 10 bases between the germline ends. The germline V gene encodes CDR1 LGHNA and CDR2 YSLEER. What was sequenced was PBMCs. This sequence originates from a girl aged 2 to 9 in good health and CMV-seronegative. The receptor chain draws on TRBV4-3 and TRBJ2-6; a tentative D match to TRBD1 spans 5 bases. Read as DNA, the sequence is TGCGCCAGCAGCCAAGGTGACAGCACCTCTGGGGCCAACGTCCTGACTTTC. This yields the protein CASSQGDSTSGANVLTF.